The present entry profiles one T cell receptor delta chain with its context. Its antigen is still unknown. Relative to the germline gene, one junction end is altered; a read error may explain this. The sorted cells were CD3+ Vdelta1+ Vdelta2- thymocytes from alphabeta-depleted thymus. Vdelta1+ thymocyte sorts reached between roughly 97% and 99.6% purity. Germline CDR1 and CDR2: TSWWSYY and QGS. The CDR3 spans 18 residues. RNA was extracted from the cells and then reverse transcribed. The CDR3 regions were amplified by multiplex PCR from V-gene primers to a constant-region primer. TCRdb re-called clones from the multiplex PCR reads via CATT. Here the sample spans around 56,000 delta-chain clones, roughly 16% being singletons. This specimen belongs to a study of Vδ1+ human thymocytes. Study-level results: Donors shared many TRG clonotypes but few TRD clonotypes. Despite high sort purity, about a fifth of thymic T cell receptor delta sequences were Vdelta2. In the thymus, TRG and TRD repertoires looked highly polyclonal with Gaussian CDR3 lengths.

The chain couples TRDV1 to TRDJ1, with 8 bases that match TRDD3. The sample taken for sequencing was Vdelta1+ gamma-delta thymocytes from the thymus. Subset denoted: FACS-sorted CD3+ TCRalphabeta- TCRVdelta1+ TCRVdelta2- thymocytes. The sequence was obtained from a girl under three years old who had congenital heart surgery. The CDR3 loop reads CALGGFLDHGGYTDKLIF. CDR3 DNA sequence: TGTGCTCTCGGGGGTTTCCTCGACCATGGGGGATACACCGATAAACTCATCTTT.